These T cell receptor beta chains were read from a single sample in a study of T cell responses to AZD1222 COVID-19 vaccine. TCRdb keeps only in-frame clones here, not all; method: immunoSEQ multiplex PCR. The sample includes 100,000 to 150,000 clones, roughly 89% seen only once; the top ten take 5.5% to 7%. The sample consisted of peripheral blood, taken on day 0 of AZD1222 vaccination. These TCRs come from an adult in good health. Each CDR3 is given with its conserved first and last residue. The D gene is left open where the match is weak. Clone size is shown for a subset of rows, as once, few, many or a class of expanded clone.

>NA|TRBV6-5|14|NA|TRBJ2-2
CASSKYSNTGELFF
TGTGCCAGCAGTAAATATTCGAACACCGGGGAGCTGTTTTTT
>NA|TRBV3-1/TRBV3-2|18|TRBD2|TRBJ2-5
CASSQGVAGAPAQETQYF
TGTGCCAGCAGCCAAGGGGTAGCGGGGGCGCCGGCACAAGAGACCCAGTACTTC
>few|TRBV14|15|NA|TRBJ1-2
CASSQVLGGRGGYTF
TGTGCCAGCAGCCAGGTTCTTGGGGGCCGAGGTGGCTACACCTTC
>NA|TRBV9|15|NA|TRBJ1-3
CASSVDRGGGNTIYF
TGTGCCAGCAGCGTCGATCGGGGTGGTGGAAACACCATATATTTT
>NA|TRBV3-1/TRBV3-2|17|NA|TRBJ1-3
CASSQVRWMGSGNTIYF
TGTGCCAGCAGCCAAGTTCGGTGGATGGGTTCCGGAAACACCATATATTTT
>NA|TRBV23-1|15|NA|TRBJ1-2
CASSEPRDGNYGYTF
TGCGCCAGCAGTGAGCCCCGGGACGGAAACTATGGCTACACCTTC
>once|TRBV7-2|15|NA|TRBJ1-5
CASSLVQGHNQPQHF
TGTGCCAGCAGCTTAGTTCAGGGTCACAATCAGCCCCAGCATTTT
>once|TRBV6-4|14|NA|TRBJ2-3
CASSQRGRGDTQYF
TGTGCCAGCAGTCAGAGGGGACGCGGAGATACGCAGTATTTT
>NA|TRBV4-1|13|NA|TRBJ2-7
CASSQPSSYEQYF
TGCGCCAGCAGCCAACCCAGCTCCTACGAGCAGTACTTC
>NA|TRBV7-9|15|NA|TRBJ2-7
CASSHGDYLSYEQYF
TGTGCCAGCAGCCACGGGGATTACCTCTCCTACGAGCAGTACTTC
>NA|TRBV9|15|NA|TRBJ1-2
CASSHSVGESAGYTF
TGTGCCAGCAGCCACTCCGTTGGGGAATCGGCTGGCTACACCTTC
>NA|TRBV5-1|13|TRBD2|TRBJ2-1
CASSERGDNEQFF
TGCGCCAGCAGCGAGCGGGGGGACAATGAGCAGTTCTTC
>few|TRBV18|15|NA|TRBJ2-1
CASSPSAALVNEQFF
TGTGCCAGCTCACCATCAGCAGCCTTGGTAAATGAGCAGTTCTTC
>NA|TRBV7-3|15|NA|TRBJ2-1
CASSLSGGNYNEQFF
TGTGCCAGCAGCTTAAGTGGGGGGAACTACAATGAGCAGTTCTTC
>NA|TRBV10-1|14|TRBD1|TRBJ2-7
CASSEGTGTYEQYF
TGCGCCAGCAGTGAAGGGACAGGTACCTACGAGCAGTACTTC
>few|TRBV11-2|14|NA|TRBJ2-7
CASSWTVGNYEQYF
TGTGCCAGCAGCTGGACAGTGGGGAACTACGAGCAGTACTTC
>NA|TRBV23-1|14|NA|TRBJ2-7
CASSRPIGPTEQYF
TGCGCCAGCAGCCGCCCGATAGGACCGACCGAGCAGTACTTC
>NA|TRBV19|14|NA|TRBJ2-7
CASSQSGDPYEQYF
TGTGCCAGTAGCCAGTCAGGGGACCCCTACGAGCAGTACTTC
>NA|TRBV28|15|NA|TRBJ1-6
CASSPSGLQNSPLHF
TGTGCCAGCAGTCCTTCGGGGTTGCAGAATTCACCCCTCCACTTT
>NA|TRBV27|13|NA|TRBJ2-1
CASSLSNYNEQFF
TGTGCCAGCAGTTTATCGAACTACAATGAGCAGTTCTTC
>NA|TRBV11-3|15|TRBD1|TRBJ2-7
CASSLQTGGAYEQYF
TGTGCCAGCAGCTTACAGACAGGGGGAGCCTACGAGCAGTACTTC
>NA|TRBV14|15|NA|TRBJ1-3
CASSRHPGSGNTIYF
TGTGCCAGCAGCCGGCACCCAGGATCCGGAAACACCATATATTTT
>NA|TRBV7-3|14|NA|TRBJ1-2
CASSLMPTVGGYTF
TGTGCCAGCAGCTTAATGCCGACAGTTGGTGGCTACACCTTC
>NA|TRBV7-9|14|NA|TRBJ1-1
CASSQGQGNTEAFF
TGTGCCAGCAGCCAGGGGCAGGGAAACACTGAAGCTTTCTTT
>NA|TRBV7-6|16|NA|TRBJ2-1
CASSLARTRSYNEQFF
TGTGCCAGCAGCTTAGCCCGGACAAGATCCTACAATGAGCAGTTCTTC
>once|TRBV18|12|NA|TRBJ1-6
CASSPDLKPLHF
TGTGCCAGCTCACCGGACCTAAAACCCCTCCACTTT
>NA|TRBV4-1|13|NA|TRBJ2-5
CASSQESGETQYF
TGCGCCAGCAGCCAAGAGTCAGGGGAGACCCAGTACTTC
>NA|TRBV29-1|17|NA|TRBJ2-1
CSVTLSQQEYPYNEQFF
TGCAGCGTCACCCTGAGCCAACAGGAATATCCTTACAATGAGCAGTTCTTC
>NA|TRBV5-1|14|NA|TRBJ2-1
CASSSAEEYNEQFF
TGCGCCAGCAGCTCCGCGGAGGAATACAATGAGCAGTTCTTC
>NA|TRBV9|12|NA|TRBJ1-3
CASSVGGNTIYF
TGTGCCAGCAGCGTAGGCGGAAACACCATATATTTT